Following are 27 T cell receptor beta chains from one sample sequenced in a study of blood T cell repertoires in COVID-19. Method: immunoSEQ multiplex PCR; TCRdb's copy keeps in-frame clones and lacks some. The table includes about 210,000 clones, around 90% detected once. Sequencing was performed on peripheral blood. These receptors came from a man aged 25-45 years with acute or convalescent COVID-19.

The sample holds a few counts of this clone. V and J are TRBV4-2 and TRBJ2-1; 8 nucleotides agree with TRBD2. Per germline, CDR1 LGHNA and CDR2 YNFKEQ. The CDR3 loop spans 17 amino acids. The ends lost 1 base at V and 2 bases at J; junction bases unmatched: 7. CDR3 region: CASSQVESSGAYNEQFF. The CDR3 DNA sequence: TGTGCCAGCAGCCAAGTTGAGAGTAGCGGGGCCTACAATGAGCAGTTCTTC.

The CDR3 bases are TGTGCCAGCAGTCCCTCGGGGTCCAATCAGCCCCAGCATTTT. Translation: CASSPSGSNQPQHF. The chain links TRBV6-5 to TRBJ1-5; D gene ambiguous. CDR3 length equals 14 residues. V lost 5 bases, J lost 3 bases, and 11 bases lay in between. The germline V gene encodes CDR1 MNHEY and CDR2 SVGAGI.

This chain uses TRBV6-1 with TRBJ1-2, with unresolved D. CDR1 and CDR2 from the germline V gene are MNHNS and SASEGT. V shed 2 bases and J shed 1 base, with 11 bases lying between them. There are 15 residues in the CDR3. CDR3 protein: CASSEFVHFNYGYTF. CDR3 DNA: TGTGCCAGCAGTGAATTTGTCCACTTTAACTATGGCTACACCTTC.

This clone has only a few counts. The V and J genes are TRBV28 and TRBJ1-6; the match to TRBD1 covers 8 bases. V lost 8 bases, J lost 6 bases, and 3 bases stayed unmatched. In germline, CDR1 is MDHEN, CDR2 SYDVKM. CDR3 length: 13 amino acids. The CDR3 coding sequence is TGTGCCAGCGAGGGACAGGTTAATTCACCCCTCCACTTT. Translating gives CASEGQVNSPLHF.

The genes are TRBV25-1 and TRBJ2-7; TRBD1 matches at 7 bases. With 5 bases clipped from V and 3 bases from J, the junction kept 7 bases outside the gene matches. Germline-derived CDR1 and CDR2 are MGHDK and SYGVNS. CDR3 size: 14 residues. In DNA form, the CDR3 reads TGTGCCAGCAGTCCCCCAGGGACAGTCTACGAGCAGTACTTC. Translated, it gives CASSPPGTVYEQYF.

This clone was picked up one time. V gene TRBV28 combines with J gene TRBJ1-5; D perhaps matches TRBD1 (6 bases). Germline V gene data show CDR1 as MDHEN and CDR2 as SYDVKM. CDR3 length: 14 residues. V gave up 5 bases and J gave up 4 bases, with 12 bases separating them. CDR3: CASSRLTGNQPQHF. The CDR3 DNA sequence: TGTGCCAGCAGTCGACTCACAGGGAATCAGCCCCAGCATTTT.

V and J are TRBV28 and TRBJ1-4; D is possibly TRBD1 (6 bases). This CDR3 contains 17 residues. Germline V gene lookup returns CDR1 MDHEN and CDR2 SYDVKM. V was cut by 7 bases and J by 8 bases, with 26 bases left in between. CDR3 loop: CASNSRGPAGVDEKLFF. DNA for the CDR3: TGTGCCAGCAATTCCCGAGGGCCAGCAGGGGTGGACGAAAAACTGTTTTTT.

V gene TRBV6-5 combines with J gene TRBJ1-1; a possible D gene is TRBD1 (6 bases). Trimming removed 4 bases from V and 0 bases from J, with 12 bases in between. CDR1 MNHEY and CDR2 SVGAGI come from the germline V gene. This CDR3 has 15 amino acids. CDR3 in amino acids: CASSSTGPMNTEAFF. For the CDR3, the DNA is TGTGCCAGCAGTTCGACAGGACCCATGAACACTGAAGCTTTCTTT.

The chain joins TRBV10-3 to TRBJ2-7, with 8 bases aligning to TRBD1. With 3 bases clipped from V and 7 bases from J, the junction kept 2 bases outside the gene matches. This CDR3 spans 12 amino acids. Germline CDR1 is ENHRY and CDR2 is SYGVKD. Here the CDR3 reads CAISEWDREQYF. CDR3 nucleotides: TGTGCCATCAGTGAATGGGACAGGGAGCAGTACTTC.

The chain has TRBV10-3 and TRBJ2-3, with TRBD2 as a possible D gene (5 bases). V was trimmed by 2 bases and J by 3 bases, leaving 15 bases between them. CDR3 length: 16 amino acids. Per the germline V gene, CDR1 is ENHRY and CDR2 is SYGVKD. CDR3 in amino acids: CAISETPGRATDTQYF. CDR3 DNA: TGTGCCATCAGTGAGACCCCGGGAAGGGCGACAGATACGCAGTATTTT.

This chain joins TRBV21-1 and TRBJ2-3; the D call in the table, TRBD2, was not verified against the DNA. TRBV21-1 is recorded as a pseudogene. The length of the CDR3 is 18 residues. This chain's CDR3 is CASSRTCGLAGGPDTQYF. Written as DNA, the CDR3 is TGTGCCAGCAGCCGAACCTGTGGACTAGCGGGAGGGCCAGATACGCAGTATTTT.

This clone was observed a single time. The rearrangement joins TRBV21-1 to TRBJ2-2; the table's TRBD2 call for D was not verified on the DNA. TRBV21-1 is noted as a pseudogene. The CDR3 is 14 amino acids. The CDR3 DNA reads TGTGCCAGCAGCGACCCGAACGCGGCCGGGGAGCTGTTTTTT. Amino acids: CASSDPNAAGELFF.

A single count supports this clone. The V gene is TRBV11-2, the J gene TRBJ2-2; possible D gene TRBD1, 5 bases. The CDR3 has 16 residues. The germline V and J ends were trimmed by 5 bases and 2 bases, with 15 bases remaining between them. The germline CDR1 and CDR2 sequences are SGHAT and FQNNGV. The CDR3: CASSRTTAFNTGELFF. Written as DNA, the CDR3 is TGTGCCAGCAGCAGGACGACAGCGTTCAACACCGGGGAGCTGTTTTTT. Drawing the rest from reference TRBV11-2 and TRBJ2-2, the complete variable domain is EAGVAQSPRYKIIEKRQSVAFWCNPISGHATLYWYQQILGQGPKLLIQFQNNGVVDDSQLPKDRFSAERLKGVDSTLKIQPAKLEDSAVYLCASSRTTAFNTGELFFGEGSRLTVL.

The genes are TRBV7-3 and TRBJ1-1; tentative D call: TRBD1 (5 bases). The CDR3 is 14 residues long. V lost 2 bases, J lost 5 bases, and 12 bases lay in between. The germline V gene has CDR1 SGHTA and CDR2 FQGTGA. The CDR3 region is CASSLGGVGTEAFF. DNA for the CDR3: TGTGCCAGCAGCTTAGGAGGGGTTGGGACTGAAGCTTTCTTT.

The chain joins TRBV5-4 to TRBJ2-7; TRBD2 aligns across 14 bases. V was clipped by 4 bases and J by 0 bases; unmatched bases: 6. The germline V gene encodes CDR1 SGHNT and CDR2 YYREEE (reference sequence). This CDR3 is built from 17 residues. CDR3 in amino acids: CASSPGLAGVGSYEQYF. The CDR3 DNA sequence: TGTGCCAGCAGCCCGGGACTAGCGGGAGTAGGCTCCTACGAGCAGTACTTC.

The V call is TRBV3-1 (or the pseudogene TRBV3-2), the J call TRBJ2-1, with 10 bases identical to TRBD1. This CDR3 is built from 15 residues. Per the germline V gene, CDR1 is LGHDT and CDR2 is YNNKEL (reference sequence). V was pared by 4 bases and J by 3 bases, with 3 bases of the junction left unmatched. CDR3 loop: CASSRGQGGYNEQFF. Written as DNA, the CDR3 is TGTGCCAGCAGCCGAGGACAGGGGGGCTACAATGAGCAGTTCTTC.

This chain connects TRBV18 to TRBJ1-2; 9 bases agree with TRBD1. Germline V gene lookup returns CDR1 KGHSH and CDR2 LQKENI. The ends lost 2 bases at V and 5 bases at J; junction bases unmatched: 12. The CDR3 spans 17 residues. In DNA, the CDR3 is TGTGCCAGCTCACCATTAGGACAGGGGAGCGAAGGGTATGGCTACACCTTC. Translation gives CASSPLGQGSEGYGYTF.

The chain combines TRBV28 with TRBJ2-6; no clear D. Germline CDR1 MDHEN, CDR2 SYDVKM. The CDR3 covers 15 residues. Trimming shortened V by 5 bases and J by 4 bases, and 12 bases separated the two germline ends. CDR3 residues: CASSPRVGGANVLTF. The CDR3 nucleotides read TGTGCCAGCAGTCCTCGGGTCGGGGGGGCCAACGTCCTGACTTTC.

The rearrangement uses TRBV7-9 and TRBJ1-2; D might be TRBD1 (5 bases). The CDR3 extends over 15 amino acids. Trimming shortened V by 0 bases and J by 4 bases, and 12 bases separated the two germline ends. The germline V gene encodes CDR1 SEHNR and CDR2 FQNEAQ (reference sequence). CDR3 residues: CASSLAGGSGYGYTF. CDR3 coding DNA: TGTGCCAGCAGCTTAGCTGGGGGGTCAGGCTATGGCTACACCTTC. Full variable domain (missing parts from reference TRBV7-9 and TRBJ1-2): DTGVSQNPRHKITKRGQNVTFRCDPISEHNRLYWYRQTLGQGPEFLTYFQNEAQLEKSRLLSDRFSAERPKGSFSTLEIQRTEQGDSAMYLCASSLAGGSGYGYTFGSGTRLTVV.

About this clone itself: An end of the junction does not agree with germline; a read error may underlie this. The rearrangement links TRBV5-1 to TRBJ2-1; 9 bases agree with TRBD1. CDR1 is SGHRS and CDR2 is YFSETQ in the germline V gene. CDR3 length: 16 amino acids. The CDR3 DNA reads TGCGCCCGCAGCTTGGGGGGGACAGGGACTCGTGGTCGGCAGTTCTTC. It specifies CARSLGGTGTRGRQFF.

Turning to this clone: Germline and junction disagree at one end, which may indicate a read error. The rearrangement links TRBV5-4 to TRBJ1-1, with D uncertain. The V gene's germline CDR1 is SGHNT and CDR2 YYREEE (reference sequence). The CDR3 covers 15 residues. CDR3 DNA sequence: TGTGCCAGCAGCTTGGGGGTAGGGAGGAACCCTGAAGCTTTCTTT. It is translated as CASSLGVGRNPEAFF.

The chain is built from TRBV12-3 or TRBV12-4 and TRBJ2-7; D gene ambiguous. The germline V and J ends were trimmed by 6 bases and 7 bases, with 10 bases remaining between them. The CDR3 runs 11 residues. CDR3 nucleotide sequence: TGTGCCAGCAGCCTCCTTCGGGAGCAGTACTTC. Translation gives CASSLLREQYF.

The rearrangement uses TRBV27 and TRBJ2-1, with 8 bases aligning to TRBD1. The CDR3 runs 15 residues. Germline lookup yields CDR1 MNHEY and CDR2 SMNVEV (reference sequence). With V trimmed by 6 bases and J by 3 bases, 7 bases remained unmatched. In DNA, the CDR3 is TGTGCCAGCAGCCGACAGGGGAGAAGCTACAATGAGCAGTTCTTC. The encoded protein is CASSRQGRSYNEQFF.

The V and J genes are TRBV5-1 and TRBJ1-2; the match to TRBD1 covers 7 bases. The germline gives CDR1 SGHRS, CDR2 YFSETQ. With 0 bases clipped from V and 8 bases from J, the junction kept 4 bases outside the gene matches. The CDR3 has 13 amino acids. CDR3 DNA: TGCGCCAGCAGCTTGGGACAGGGAGACGGCTACACCTTC. Amino acid sequence: CASSLGQGDGYTF.

The chain combines TRBV28 with TRBJ1-5; TRBD1 matches 7 bases. CDR3 length equals 15 residues. CDR1 and CDR2 from the germline V gene are MDHEN and SYDVKM. V trimming: 6 bases; J trimming: 3 bases; junction bases outside the gene matches: 8. CDR3 protein: CASSSSGGFNQPQHF. Here the CDR3 DNA reads TGTGCCAGCAGCTCCTCAGGGGGTTTCAATCAGCCCCAGCATTTT.

The gene calls are TRBV5-1 and TRBJ1-1, with no clear D. CDR1 and CDR2 from the germline V gene are SGHRS and YFSETQ. V lost 0 bases and J lost 5, with 14 bases in between. This CDR3 region has 15 residues. The CDR3 reads CASSLASVSLTEAFF. CDR3 in DNA: TGCGCCAGCAGCTTGGCCTCGGTGAGTCTAACTGAAGCTTTCTTT.

The rearrangement joins TRBV4-1 to TRBJ2-2; TRBD1 agrees at 9 bases. This CDR3 has 16 residues. Germline V lookup: CDR1 MGHRA, CDR2 YSYEKL. Trimming cost V 4 bases and J 1 base; bases outside gene matches: 4. CDR3 amino acids: CASSLGQGMNTGELFF. The DNA of the CDR3 is TGCGCCAGCAGCCTCGGACAGGGGATGAACACCGGGGAGCTGTTTTTT.